This T cell receptor (beta chain) was sequenced for a study of cytomegalovirus exposure and HLA in healthy donors. Study observations and caveats: The TCR clusters that emerged in the first cohort tended, a later analysis found, to co-occur in the 110 or so validation repertoires. Published work reported that the classifier diagnosed cytomegalovirus status with high specificity and sensitivity. In vitro assays verified that a few CMV-associated chains recognized CMV antigens specifically.

Measured with immunoSEQ multiplex PCR; TCRdb has only the in-frame clones, and not every one. The table shows some 87,000 clones, with around 96% occurring only once. Germline V gene sequence: CDR1 MNHEY, CDR2 SMNVEV (reference sequence). The CDR3 runs to 13 residues. V lost 3 bases, J lost 7 bases, and 10 bases lay in between. As regards this clone: The target antigen is unknown.

This TCR was sampled from a woman aged 18-35 years in good health and CMV-seronegative. The specimen sequenced was PBMCs. This sequence joins TRBV27 and TRBJ2-1, with D possibly being TRBD2 (6 bases). Written as DNA, the CDR3 is TGTGCCAGCAGTTTCGGGGGTGGTAATGAGCAGTTCTTC. This translates into CASSFGGGNEQFF.